A single sample is the source of the 30 T cell receptor beta chains below, sequenced in a study of cytomegalovirus exposure and HLA in healthy donors. With 60 Vbeta and 13 Jbeta primers, the PCR was carried out. Sequencing was performed with immunoSEQ multiplex PCR; in TCRdb, only in-frame clones are kept and a portion is missing. This table has about 95,000 clones, just under 70% appearing once. The sequenced sample was PBMCs. The receptors were gathered from a woman in her forties or fifties in good health and CMV-seropositive.

This chain uses TRBV4-1 with TRBJ2-1; 11 nucleotides line up with TRBD2. The CDR3 spans 14 residues. V trimming: 4 bases; J trimming: 11 bases; junction bases outside the gene matches: 7. Germline loops: CDR1 MGHRA, CDR2 YSYEKL. The CDR3 coding sequence is TGCGCCAGCAGCCGGGACGGACTAGCGGGTAAGCAGTTCTTC. Protein: CASSRDGLAGKQFF.

A word on this clone: The sample holds other DNA sequences that translate to the same CDR3. The V gene is TRBV7-2, the J gene TRBJ2-1, with 9 positions matching TRBD2. Looked up from germline, CDR1 is SGHTA and CDR2 is FQGNSA. The CDR3 length is 16 residues. J gave up 3 bases and V 9 bases, and 12 bases lay outside the gene matches. CDR3 protein: CASRLNSGRGYNEQFF. The CDR3 bases are TGTGCCAGTAGATTGAATAGCGGGAGAGGCTACAATGAGCAGTTCTTC.

The V gene is TRBV25-1, the J gene TRBJ2-3; the match to TRBD2 covers 7 bases. The CDR3 is 14 amino acids. The germline V gene encodes CDR1 MGHDK and CDR2 SYGVNS. The J segment lost 6 bases and the V segment lost 6 bases, leaving 9 bases of the junction unmatched. DNA of the CDR3: TGTGCCAGCAGGGGACCCTCACTAGCGGATACGCAGTATTTT. Translation: CASRGPSLADTQYF.

The CDR3 spells CASAEGATTEAFF. The CDR3 nucleotides are TGCGCCAGCGCAGAGGGGGCGACCACTGAAGCTTTCTTT. The V call is TRBV5-1, the J call TRBJ1-1, with 7 positions matching TRBD1. The CDR3 runs to 13 residues. In germline, CDR1 is SGHRS, CDR2 YFSETQ. Trimming removed 7 bases from V and 4 bases from J; junction bases left unmatched: 7.

The rearrangement uses TRBV9 and TRBJ2-1; 16 positions match TRBD2. V dropped 3 bases and J dropped 9; count of bases not matched to a gene: 21. CDR3 length: 21 amino acids. Germline-derived CDR1 and CDR2 are SGDLS and YYNGEE. CDR3 sequence: CASSGYDRTGTSGRAGGEQFF. The CDR3 nucleotides are TGTGCCAGCAGCGGATATGACAGGACCGGGACTAGCGGGAGGGCTGGTGGTGAGCAGTTCTTC. Full variable domain (rest looked up from reference TRBV9 and TRBJ2-1): DSGVTQTPKHLITATGQRVTLRCSPRSGDLSVYWYQQSLDQGLQFLIQYYNGEERAKGNILERFSAQQFPDLHSELNLSSLELGDSALYFCASSGYDRTGTSGRAGGEQFFGPGTRLTVL.

The CDR3 sequence is CASSPRTSGNEQYF. CDR3 coding DNA: TGTGCCAGCAGCCCCCGGACTAGCGGGAACGAGCAGTACTTC. This chain links TRBV13 with TRBJ2-7; 12 bases match TRBD2. The CDR3 is 14 amino acids. The junction had 4 bases not matched to a gene; V was cut back by 5 bases and J by 5 bases. Germline CDR1 reads PRHDT; CDR2 reads FYEKMQ (reference sequence).

This clone was counted between two and nine times. The chain uses TRBV10-3 and TRBJ2-3, with a tentative D call TRBD1 (6 bases). The germline V gene has CDR1 ENHRY and CDR2 SYGVKD. The CDR3 spans 14 residues. Trimming removed 6 bases at V and 2 bases at J, with 12 bases between. DNA for the CDR3: TGTGCCATCAGCCCCGGACAGAACACAGATACGCAGTATTTT. Its protein product is CAISPGQNTDTQYF.

The chain joins TRBV28 to TRBJ2-3; 8 bases are a match to TRBD1. The germline V gene has CDR1 MDHEN and CDR2 SYDVKM. Trimming removed 5 bases from V and 4 bases from J; junction bases left unmatched: 8. This CDR3 spans 15 amino acids. The DNA for the CDR3 is TGTGCCAGCAGTCTCGACAGGGGCGGGGCAGATACGCAGTATTTT. Its protein product is CASSLDRGGADTQYF.

The chain couples TRBV5-6 to TRBJ2-7, with D possibly being TRBD1 (6 bases). Trimming shortened V by 0 bases and J by 2 bases, and 15 bases separated the two germline ends. There are 16 residues in the CDR3. Germline V gene sequence: CDR1 SGHDT, CDR2 YYEEEE. The CDR3 region has the DNA TGTGCCAGCAGCTTGGTTACAGGGCAACGGGCCTACGAGCAGTACTTC. It specifies CASSLVTGQRAYEQYF. Complete variable domain (other parts from reference TRBV5-6 and TRBJ2-7): DAGVTQSPTHLIKTRGQQVTLRCSPKSGHDTVSWYQQALGQGPQFIFQYYEEEERQRGNFPDRFSGHQFPNYSSELNVNALLLGDSALYLCASSLVTGQRAYEQYFGPGTRLTVT.

This clone has a handful of counts. This chain links TRBV29-1 with TRBJ1-1, with 12 nucleotides matching TRBD1. V lost 5 bases and J lost 1; bases outside the gene matches: 8. The CDR3 covers 16 residues. The germline V gene has CDR1 SQVTM and CDR2 ANQGSEA. The CDR3 coding sequence is TGCAGCGTTACCGGGACAGGGGGCTGGGGGAACACTGAAGCTTTCTTT. It codes for CSVTGTGGWGNTEAFF.

CDR3 region: CASSQAGGQETQYF. The CDR3 DNA follows: TGTGCCAGCAGCCAAGCGGGGGGGCAGGAGACCCAGTACTTC. The chain combines TRBV4-2 with TRBJ2-5; TRBD2 matches 8 bases. Per germline, CDR1 LGHNA and CDR2 YNFKEQ. The V gene end was trimmed by 1 base and the J gene end by 5 bases; junction bases not matched to a gene: 3. CDR3 length: 14 amino acids.

The chain links TRBV23-1 to TRBJ2-7; D gene ambiguous. TRBV23-1 is flagged as an ORF with uncertain function. Deletions cut 3 bases from V and 2 bases from J, with 8 bases between. CDR3 length: 13 amino acids. The CDR3 here is CASSHPDTYEQYF. The DNA for the CDR3 is TGCGCCAGCAGTCATCCAGACACCTACGAGCAGTACTTC.

The genes are TRBV2 and TRBJ1-5; D may be TRBD1 (5 bases). CDR1 is SNHLY, CDR2 FYNNEI, per germline. The CDR3 extends over 13 amino acids. The V end was cut by 4 bases, the J end by 6 bases, with 10 bases between. The CDR3 here is CASSATQGQPQHF. Written as DNA, the CDR3 is TGTGCCAGCAGTGCCACCCAGGGTCAGCCCCAGCATTTT.

The chain is built from TRBV5-8 and TRBJ2-1, with a tentative D call TRBD1 (7 bases). The V end lost 7 bases, the J end lost 2 bases, and 16 bases lay between the germline ends. Germline V gene lookup returns CDR1 SGHTS and CDR2 YDEGEE. This CDR3 is built from 15 residues. In DNA form, the CDR3 reads TGTGCCAGCCGATTGGAGGGGGCCGCCTACAATGAGCAGTTCTTC. Residues: CASRLEGAAYNEQFF.

The CDR3 DNA reads TGTGCCAGCAGTTTTCTAGGGGCTAGGTACGGGACCCAGTACTTC. Encoded protein: CASSFLGARYGTQYF. The rearrangement links TRBV28 to TRBJ2-5; perhaps TRBD1 as D (5 bases). Per the germline V gene, CDR1 is MDHEN and CDR2 is SYDVKM. The V and J ends lost 3 bases and 7 bases respectively, with 18 bases between them. CDR3 size: 15 residues.

This clone was counted only a few times. This rearrangement joins TRBV6-1 to TRBJ1-2; D not resolved. Germline V lookup: CDR1 MNHNS, CDR2 SASEGT. V dropped 2 bases and J dropped 4 bases, with 11 bases sitting between them. CDR3 length equals 14 residues. The CDR3 sequence is CASSEPPSFYGYTF. For the CDR3, the DNA is TGTGCCAGCAGTGAACCTCCGTCTTTCTATGGCTACACCTTC.

Only a few counts were recorded for this clone. V is TRBV7-8 and J is TRBJ2-2; a weak D match, TRBD1 (6 bases). Germline V gene data show CDR1 as SGHVS and CDR2 as FQNEAQ. The CDR3 is 16 residues long. The V end was cut by 7 bases, the J end by 7 bases, with 22 bases between. CDR3 protein: CASNVNRARRGGELFF. The DNA for the CDR3 is TGTGCCAGCAACGTAAACAGGGCCCGAAGGGGCGGGGAGCTGTTTTTT.

The chain links TRBV2 to TRBJ2-3; TRBD2 is a possible D gene (6 bases). The CDR3 loop spans 14 amino acids. Germline-derived CDR1 and CDR2 are SNHLY and FYNNEI. Trimming cost V 6 bases and J 3 bases, with 13 bases left between them. This CDR3 is CASRRGTSTDTQYF. CDR3 nucleotide sequence: TGTGCCAGCAGGCGCGGGACTTCTACAGATACGCAGTATTTT.

The chain combines TRBV7-9 with TRBJ1-5; D might be TRBD1 (5 bases). Germline V gives CDR1 SEHNR, CDR2 FQNEAQ (reference sequence). The CDR3 is made up of 15 amino acids. The V end was cut by 6 bases, the J end by 1 base, with 13 bases between. The CDR3 bases are TGTGCCAGCAGGGGGGGGAATGTGAGCAATCAGCCCCAGCATTTT. It translates to CASRGGNVSNQPQHF.

The chain employs TRBV2 and TRBJ2-7; 11 nucleotides match TRBD2. V shed 5 bases, J shed 2 bases, and the junction held 20 bases outside the gene matches. The CDR3 sequence is 20 residues long. Germline V gene lookup returns CDR1 SNHLY and CDR2 FYNNEI. The CDR3 DNA is TGTGCCAGCAGTACCCACTTGATCGGACTAGCGGGCCTAAATACCTACGAGCAGTACTTC. Its translation is CASSTHLIGLAGLNTYEQYF.

This clone has a handful of counts. The chain is built from TRBV15 and TRBJ1-1; D remains ambiguous. The germline V and J ends were trimmed by 0 bases and 4 bases, with 12 bases remaining between them. Germline V CDR1 and CDR2: LNHNV, YYDKDF (reference sequence). There are 15 residues in the CDR3. The CDR3 DNA reads TGTGCCACCAGCAGAGATATGGCGGGGAGCACTGAAGCTTTCTTT. Its translation: CATSRDMAGSTEAFF.

The J gene is TRBJ2-1, the V gene TRBV7-2; possible D gene TRBD2, 5 bases. Germline CDR1 is SGHTA and CDR2 is FQGNSA. Between the trimmed V and J ends, which lost 1 base and 8 bases, there was a span of 18 bases. The CDR3 consists of 16 residues. The DNA for the CDR3 is TGTGCCAGCAGCTTAGGGAGGTGGAGAGGGTTCCATGAGCAGTTCTTC. It specifies CASSLGRWRGFHEQFF.

The chain has TRBV5-1 and TRBJ2-3; 10 positions match TRBD2. This CDR3 comprises 14 residues. V was clipped by 4 bases and J by 4 bases; unmatched bases: 3. CDR1 and CDR2 (germline): SGHRS, YFSETQ. The CDR3 loop reads CASSRGTSADTQYF. The CDR3 DNA reads as TGCGCCAGCAGCCGAGGGACTAGCGCAGATACGCAGTATTTT.

The V gene is TRBV15, the J gene TRBJ2-2; TRBD2 is a possible D gene (6 bases). The CDR3 loop spans 17 amino acids. Germline V CDR1 and CDR2: LNHNV, YYDKDF (reference sequence). V was pared by 0 bases and J by 4 bases, with 15 bases between. In DNA, the CDR3 is TGTGCCACCAGCAGAGATTTCTGGGGGGAAGGCACCGGGGAGCTGTTTTTT. Translated, it gives CATSRDFWGEGTGELFF.

The genes are TRBV20-1 and TRBJ2-4; D is uncertain. The V gene lost 5 bases and the J gene lost 3 bases, with 5 bases spanning the gap. Germline V gene data show CDR1 as DFQATT and CDR2 as SNEGSKA (reference sequence). The CDR3 is made up of 11 amino acids. The CDR3 is CSAPHKNIQYF. The DNA for the CDR3 is TGCAGTGCTCCACACAAAAACATTCAGTACTTC.

This clone came up a few times. The chain links TRBV5-4 to TRBJ1-2; D is unresolved. The CDR3 is 15 amino acids. V was cut by 0 bases and J by 8 bases, with 17 bases left in between. The germline V gene encodes CDR1 SGHNT and CDR2 YYREEE (reference sequence). The CDR3 DNA reads as TGTGCCAGCAGCTTGGATATGTTGAGGCAAGAGGGCTACACCTTC. Its protein product is CASSLDMLRQEGYTF.

The chain links TRBV19 to TRBJ2-2; D not certain. Trimming cost V 7 bases and J 1 base, with 13 bases left between them. The CDR3 has 15 residues. Germline V lookup: CDR1 LNHDA, CDR2 SQIVND (reference sequence). In DNA form, the CDR3 reads TGTGCCAGTAAACGTCAGGTTTGGAACACCGGGGAGCTGTTTTTT. Protein product: CASKRQVWNTGELFF. The full variable domain, completed using reference TRBV19 and TRBJ2-2, is DGGITQSPKYLFRKEGQNVTLSCEQNLNHDAMYWYRQDPGQGLRLIYYSQIVNDFQKGDIAEGYSVSREKKESFPLTVTSAQKNPTAFYLCASKRQVWNTGELFFGEGSRLTVL.

This chain links TRBV7-8 with TRBJ2-7; D might be TRBD1 (6 bases). The CDR3 is made up of 14 amino acids. Germline V gives CDR1 SGHVS, CDR2 FQNEAQ. V was cut by 7 bases and J by 6 bases, with 19 bases left in between. CDR3 sequence (DNA): TGTGCCAGCACAACGGGGACATGGGAGTCCGAGCAGTACTTC. The encoded protein is CASTTGTWESEQYF.

The chain is built from TRBV25-1 and TRBJ2-1, with 9 bases lining up with TRBD1. Per germline, CDR1 MGHDK and CDR2 SYGVNS. This CDR3 has 15 residues. The junction had 16 bases not matched to a gene; V was cut back by 7 bases and J by 12 bases. CDR3 nucleotides: TGTGCCAGCAAGGGGGGGGACAGGGCTGCTGATGGGCAGTTCTTC. Translation: CASKGGDRAADGQFF.

The chain is built from TRBV11-2 and TRBJ2-3; TRBD2 aligns across 13 bases. CDR1 and CDR2 from the germline V gene are SGHAT and FQNNGV. Trimming cost V 5 bases and J 5 bases; bases outside gene matches: 4. The CDR3 loop spans 15 amino acids. CDR3 residues: CASSRRLAGGDTQYF. CDR3 DNA sequence: TGTGCCAGCAGCCGGAGACTAGCGGGAGGAGATACGCAGTATTTT.